This TCR beta chain was documented in a study of molecular identifiers for immune sequencing clone quantification. In this sample, this clonotype turned up a few times. The CDR3 length is 14 residues. Trimming took off 3 bases at V and 2 bases at J, with 11 bases between the two ends. In germline, CDR1 is MNHEY, CDR2 SMNVEV (reference sequence). A single record per CDR3 protein comes from TCRdb applying MiXCR to the PCR reads. The table shows approximately 500,000 distinct CDR3 sequences, with around 23% occurring only once. Between roughly 18,000 and 1,100,000 sorted cells, with 10%, 30% or 50% RNA, yielded naive CD8 libraries.

Sequencing input: naive CD8+ T cells from blood, with Jurkat cell RNA spiked in. Subset denoted: FACS-sorted CD8+CD4-CCR7+CD45RA+ naive T cells. This clonotype was obtained from a human donor in good health. Some libraries in this study had Jurkat cell RNA spiked in. This chain links TRBV27 with TRBJ2-7, with D perhaps matching TRBD2 (6 bases). CDR3 coding DNA: TGTGCCAGCAGTTTGTTAGCGGACCCCTACGAGCAGTACTTC. Its protein is CASSLLADPYEQYF.